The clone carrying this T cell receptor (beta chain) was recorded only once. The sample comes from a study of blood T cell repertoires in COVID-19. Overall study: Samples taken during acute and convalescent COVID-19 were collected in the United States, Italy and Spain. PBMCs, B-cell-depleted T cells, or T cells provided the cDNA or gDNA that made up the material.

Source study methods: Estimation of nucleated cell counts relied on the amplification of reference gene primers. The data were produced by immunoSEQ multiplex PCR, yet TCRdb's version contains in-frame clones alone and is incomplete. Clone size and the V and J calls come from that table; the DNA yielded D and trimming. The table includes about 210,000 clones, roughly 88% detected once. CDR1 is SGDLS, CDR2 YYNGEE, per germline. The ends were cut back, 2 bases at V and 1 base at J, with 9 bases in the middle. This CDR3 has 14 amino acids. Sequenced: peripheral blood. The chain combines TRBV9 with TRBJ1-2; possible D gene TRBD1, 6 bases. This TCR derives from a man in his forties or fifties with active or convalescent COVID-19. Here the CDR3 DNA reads TGTGCCAGCAGCGTCGGGGGGCTTAACTATGGCTACACCTTC. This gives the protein CASSVGGLNYGYTF. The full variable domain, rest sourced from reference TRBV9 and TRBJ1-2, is DSGVTQTPKHLITATGQRVTLRCSPRSGDLSVYWYQQSLDQGLQFLIQYYNGEERAKGNILERFSAQQFPDLHSELNLSSLELGDSALYFCASSVGGLNYGYTFGSGTRLTVV.